This T cell receptor (beta chain) was recorded in a study of blood T cell repertoires in COVID-19. Sequencing used immunoSEQ multiplex PCR; TCRdb keeps in-frame clones, though not all of them. Of roughly 270,000 clones in the sample, 75% to 90% were seen once. The table lists this clone with a count of one. The CDR3 covers 13 residues. The J segment lost 4 bases and the V segment lost 5 bases, leaving 2 bases of the junction unmatched. The germline CDR1 and CDR2 sequences are MNHEY and SVGAGI. The sample taken for sequencing was PBMCs or T cells enriched from blood (not recorded which). The receptor was derived from a woman between 45 and 65 years old who had recovered from COVID-19. The chain recombines TRBV6-5 with TRBJ1-5, with 7 positions matching TRBD1. The CDR3 sequence is CASSQDRNQPQHF. CDR3 sequence (DNA): TGTGCCAGCAGTCAGGACAGGAATCAGCCCCAGCATTTT.